What follows are 6 T cell receptor beta chains derived from one specimen sequenced in a study of blood T cell repertoires in COVID-19. The data were produced by immunoSEQ multiplex PCR, yet TCRdb's version contains in-frame clones alone and is incomplete. The sample gives about 320,000 clones, 89% of which show up once; roughly 5.2% is in the top ten. Input material: PBMCs or T cells enriched from blood (not recorded which). The origin of the receptors is a man aged 60 to 69 who had recovered from COVID-19.

The chain carries TRBV27 and TRBJ2-7, with TRBD2 matching over 7 bases. The germline V gene has CDR1 MNHEY and CDR2 SMNVEV (reference sequence). CDR3 size: 14 residues. V gave up 2 bases and J gave up 2 bases; unmatched junction bases: 3. The CDR3: CASSLRGVPYEQYF. CDR3 nucleotide sequence: TGTGCCAGCAGTTTACGGGGGGTTCCCTACGAGCAGTACTTC.

The rearrangement uses TRBV10-2 and TRBJ1-1; D is possibly TRBD1 (5 bases). The CDR3 covers 14 residues. Germline CDR1 WSHSY, CDR2 SAAADI. Trimming stripped 1 base from V and 5 bases from J, with 11 bases between. CDR3 in amino acids: CASSEFWGPTEAFF. The CDR3 DNA is TGCGCCAGCAGTGAGTTCTGGGGCCCGACTGAAGCTTTCTTT.

CDR3 nucleotide sequence: TGTGCCAGCAGCGTAGCCCCCTCGACAGGACAGGCTGCGACGAGGTCGTCCTACGAGCAGTACTTC. Its protein is CASSVAPSTGQAATRSSYEQYF. The V gene is TRBV9, the J gene TRBJ2-7; 7 nucleotides match TRBD1. Trimming at V came to 0 bases and at J to 1 base, leaving 25 bases not matched to a gene. This CDR3 is 22 amino acids long. Germline V lookup: CDR1 SGDLS, CDR2 YYNGEE.

V usage is TRBV7-3 and J usage is TRBJ2-3; 7 bases fit TRBD2. Germline V gives CDR1 SGHTA, CDR2 FQGTGA. There are 16 residues in the CDR3. The trim removed 2 bases at V and 5 bases at J, leaving 10 bases unmatched. CDR3 in DNA: TGTGCCAGCAGCTTAGACGGGAGGCCCGGTGAAGATACGCAGTATTTT. This sequence encodes CASSLDGRPGEDTQYF.

Here the CDR3 DNA reads TGTGCCAGCAGTTCCAGGGCGGCAACTAATGAAAAACTGTTTTTT. This translates into CASSSRAATNEKLFF. This chain connects TRBV27 to TRBJ1-4, with a possible D match to TRBD1 (5 bases). This CDR3 spans 15 amino acids. V lost 4 bases and J lost 0, with 9 bases in between. Germline-derived CDR1 and CDR2 are MNHEY and SMNVEV (reference sequence).

V usage is TRBV5-4 and J usage is TRBJ2-5; 8 nucleotides line up with TRBD2. Per germline, CDR1 SGHNT and CDR2 YYREEE (reference sequence). V trimming: 4 bases; J trimming: 1 base; junction bases outside the gene matches: 6. The CDR3 contains 15 residues. DNA of the CDR3: TGTGCCAGCAGCCCAACTAGCGGATTCCAAGAGACCCAGTACTTC. It yields the protein CASSPTSGFQETQYF.